These T cell receptor beta chains were read from a single sample in a study of neoadjuvant anti-PD-1 for oral cavity cancer. Produced via immunoSEQ multiplex PCR; TCRdb's table is partial and in-frame only. The table includes about 12,000 clones, around 69% detected once. Here the sequenced sample was PBMCs, taken before nivolumab (anti-PD-1) treatment. The receptor set was obtained from a person aged 40 to 85 with oral cavity squamous cell carcinoma. CDR3s include the opening cysteine and the closing phenylalanine or tryptophan. The D gene is left open where the match is weak. Expanded clones get a size class; other rows say once, few or many, or leave the size out.

TRBD1 17 NA TRBJ2-6 TRBV5-4 CASSYGQGVFGANVLTF TGTGCCAGCAGCTATGGACAGGGAGTCTTTGGGGCCAACGTCCTGACTTTC
TRBD1 17 few TRBJ2-2 TRBV12-5 CASGPWTGGANTGELFF TGTGCTAGTGGTCCATGGACAGGGGGCGCGAACACCGGGGAGCTGTTTTTT
TRBD1 16 NA TRBJ1-2 TRBV19 CASTGTGGLGNYGYTF TGTGCCAGTACCGGGACAGGGGGCTTGGGAAACTATGGCTACACCTTC
TRBD2 18 NA TRBJ2-7 TRBV4-2 CASSQSAAGGPDVGEQYF TGTGCCAGCAGCCAGTCAGCAGCGGGGGGGCCGGACGTGGGCGAGCAGTACTTC
NA 17 NA TRBJ1-2 TRBV7-9 CASSLAPVGLTHYGYTF TGTGCCAGCAGCTTAGCACCGGTAGGGCTAACACACTATGGCTACACCTTC
NA 15 NA TRBJ1-1 TRBV5-4 CASSPLQVLTTEAFF TGTGCCAGCAGCCCGCTTCAAGTTTTAACCACTGAAGCTTTCTTT
NA 12 few TRBJ1-1 TRBV18 CACSLVNTEAFF TGTGCCTGCTCCCTAGTGAACACTGAAGCTTTCTTT
NA 16 NA TRBJ1-3 TRBV5-1 CASSPGDGRAGNTIYF TGCGCCAGCAGCCCGGGGGACGGAAGGGCTGGAAACACCATATATTTT
NA 14 few TRBJ2-6 TRBV5-5 CASATGSGANVLTF TGTGCCAGCGCCACAGGCTCTGGGGCCAACGTCCTGACTTTC
NA 13 NA TRBJ1-1 TRBV6-6 CASNLGGGTEAFF TGTGCCAGCAACCTAGGGGGGGGGACTGAAGCTTTCTTT
NA 13 NA TRBJ2-7 TRBV5-6 CASSEGWSYEQYF TGTGCCAGCAGCGAGGGATGGTCCTACGAGCAGTACTTC
TRBD1 19 NA TRBJ1-1 TRBV11-2 CASSAVVPGQRGSGTEAFF TGTGCCAGCAGCGCAGTCGTACCGGGACAGCGCGGTTCGGGTACTGAAGCTTTCTTT
NA 17 NA TRBJ2-7 TRBV7-8 CASSSQGGREKFSEQYF TGTGCCAGCAGCTCACAGGGCGGGCGGGAGAAGTTTAGCGAGCAGTACTTC
NA 14 NA TRBJ1-1 TRBV7-8 CASSFSGHNTEAFF TGTGCCAGCAGCTTTAGTGGACACAACACTGAAGCTTTCTTT
NA 12 NA TRBJ1-2 TRBV29-1 CSVKADVYGYTF TGCAGCGTTAAGGCAGACGTCTATGGCTACACCTTC
NA 12 once TRBJ1-2 TRBV28 CASSTPAESYTF TGTGCCAGCAGTACACCGGCGGAGAGCTACACCTTC
TRBD2 16 NA TRBJ2-2 TRBV27 CASSRKAGGYTGELFF TGTGCCAGCAGTCGCAAAGCGGGAGGGTACACCGGGGAGCTGTTTTTT
TRBD1 14 NA TRBJ2-2 TRBV5-6 CASSRPGGTGELFF TGTGCCAGCAGCAGGCCAGGGGGCACCGGGGAGCTGTTTTTT
NA 17 few TRBJ1-5 TRBV2 CASTITGGGESNQPQHF TGTGCCAGCACCATCACTGGGGGAGGGGAGAGCAATCAGCCCCAGCATTTT
NA 15 NA TRBJ2-2 TRBV7-9 CASSLDGVNTGELFF TGTGCCAGCAGCTTAGACGGGGTGAACACCGGGGAGCTGTTTTTT
TRBD2 18 NA TRBJ2-3 TRBV19 CASSSAGLVFASTDTQYF TGTGCCAGTAGTAGTGCAGGACTAGTTTTTGCTAGCACAGATACGCAGTATTTT
NA 13 few TRBJ2-2 TRBV7-9 CASSPPGTGELFF TGTGCCAGCAGCCCGCCGGGTACCGGGGAGCTGTTTTTT
TRBD1 15 NA TRBJ1-1 TRBV5-1 CASSSGQGHNTEAFF TGCGCCAGCAGCTCCGGACAGGGCCACAACACTGAAGCTTTCTTT
NA 15 once TRBJ1-3 TRBV5-1 CASREERVAGNTIYF TGCGCCAGCAGGGAAGAGAGGGTAGCAGGAAACACCATATATTTT
TRBD1 15 NA TRBJ2-5 TRBV19 CASSKGTGGKETQYF TGTGCCAGTAGTAAAGGGACAGGGGGAAAAGAGACCCAGTACTTC
NA 18 NA TRBJ2-2 TRBV7-2 CASSLRSALGPNTGELFF TGTGCCAGCAGCTTAAGGTCGGCTTTGGGCCCCAACACCGGGGAGCTGTTTTTT
NA 14 NA TRBJ1-2 TRBV5-1 CASSLGQSTYGYTF TGCGCCAGCAGCTTGGGACAGTCTACCTATGGCTACACCTTC
NA 13 NA TRBJ1-5 TRBV10-1 CASSENFNQPQHF TGCGCCAGCAGTGAGAATTTCAATCAGCCCCAGCATTTT
NA 14 NA TRBJ2-1 TRBV11-2 CASSFTGTINEQFF TGTGCCAGCAGCTTCACAGGGACCATCAATGAGCAGTTCTTC
NA 15 few TRBJ2-2 TRBV4-1 CASSQALRASGELFF TGCGCCAGCAGCCAAGCTTTGAGGGCTTCCGGGGAGCTGTTTTTT
TRBD1 16 NA TRBJ1-1 TRBV7-9 CASLPGTGNMNTEAFF TGTGCCAGCTTACCGGGGACAGGGAACATGAACACTGAAGCTTTCTTT
NA 15 NA TRBJ1-4 TRBV5-1 CASSGGRATNEKLFF TGCGCCAGCAGCGGGGGGAGGGCAACTAATGAAAAACTGTTTTTT
NA 15 few TRBJ1-1 TRBV2 CASSEGGSANREAFF TGTGCCAGCAGTGAGGGGGGGAGCGCGAACAGGGAGGCTTTCTTT